These 26 T cell receptor beta chains were all obtained from the same sample, sequenced in a study of blood T cells in healthy people across ages. Together with a sample-barcoded 5' primer, a J-beta primer mix was included in a second PCR lasting about 6 to 12 cycles. A single record per CDR3 protein comes from TCRdb applying MiXCR to the 5' RACE reads. The sample consists of approximately 800,000 distinct CDR3 sequences, more than 50% of them appearing once. Input material: blood. The receptors were sampled from a man between 40 and 49 years old in good health.

The chain uses TRBV5-5 and TRBJ2-7; D is uncertain. The V gene's germline CDR1 is SGHKS and CDR2 YYEKEE (reference sequence). V lost 1 base to trimming and J lost 4 bases, with 15 bases between them. The CDR3 runs 15 residues. Here the CDR3 DNA reads TGTGCCAGCAGCTTGTCTGGGGTGGCTAAGTACGAGCAGTACTTC. Protein sequence: CASSLSGVAKYEQYF. The entire variable domain, with the rest obtained from reference TRBV5-5 and TRBJ2-7, is as follows: DAGVTQSPTHLIKTRGQQVTLRCSPISGHKSVSWYQQVLGQGPQFIFQYYEKEERGRGNFPDRFSARQFPNYSSELNVNALLLGDSALYLCASSLSGVAKYEQYFGPGTRLTVT.

This clonotype was counted a single time. The J gene is TRBJ2-3, the V gene TRBV13; D remains ambiguous. This CDR3 is 15 amino acids long. Germline V CDR1 and CDR2: PRHDT, FYEKMQ (reference sequence). V was pared by 4 bases and J by 3 bases, with 14 bases between. CDR3 residues: CASSSPRQTTDTQYF. For the CDR3, the DNA is TGTGCCAGCAGCTCCCCCCGGCAGACGACAGATACGCAGTATTTT.

The table lists this clonotype with a few counts. This sequence joins TRBV25-1 and TRBJ2-5; D ambiguous. The CDR3 has 14 amino acids. The germline V gene has CDR1 MGHDK and CDR2 SYGVNS. The germline V and J ends were trimmed by 1 base and 2 bases, with 8 bases remaining between them. DNA for the CDR3: TGTGCCAGCAGTGAATTGGCTATACAAGAGACCCAGTACTTC. It is translated as CASSELAIQETQYF.

This clonotype was counted a few times. The genes are TRBV7-9 and TRBJ1-6, with 9 bases that match TRBD1. Unmatched junction bases numbered 4, after V lost 5 bases and J lost 8 bases. Germline CDR1 reads SEHNR; CDR2 reads FQNEAQ (reference sequence). The CDR3 loop spans 14 amino acids. The CDR3, as DNA: TGTGCCAGCAGCCCCGGGACAGGGTATTCACCCCTCCACTTT. As protein: CASSPGTGYSPLHF.

The chain links TRBV4-3 to TRBJ2-3, with 7 bases identical to TRBD1. J was trimmed by 1 base and V by 0 bases; bases with no gene match: 13. The CDR3 covers 19 residues. The germline V gene encodes CDR1 LGHNA and CDR2 YSLEER. This chain's CDR3 is CASSQEKLNGQGGTDTQYF. CDR3 DNA: TGCGCCAGCAGCCAAGAGAAGCTGAACGGCCAGGGGGGCACAGATACGCAGTATTTT.

The chain has TRBV19 and TRBJ1-2, with 12 bases matching TRBD1. Unmatched junction bases numbered 3, after V lost 4 bases and J lost 3 bases. Germline CDR1 reads LNHDA; CDR2 reads SQIVND (reference sequence). The CDR3 covers 15 residues. The CDR3 DNA follows: TGTGCCAGTAGTACCGGGACAGGGGGCGACTATGGCTACACCTTC. Residues: CASSTGTGGDYGYTF.

CDR3: CASSLAPGRLYNEQFF. CDR3 nucleotides: TGTGCCAGCAGCTTGGCCCCGGGACGATTATACAATGAGCAGTTCTTC. The chain couples TRBV5-5 to TRBJ2-1; D is tentatively TRBD1 or TRBD2 (5 bases each). V lost 0 bases and J 4 bases, leaving 14 bases between the germline ends. The germline gives CDR1 SGHKS, CDR2 YYEKEE (reference sequence). This CDR3 has 16 residues.

This clonotype was found a few times. The chain recombines TRBV2 with TRBJ1-2; no definite D call. Germline V gene lookup returns CDR1 SNHLY and CDR2 FYNNEI. The V end was cut by 6 bases, the J end by 7 bases, with 6 bases between. The CDR3 sequence is 10 residues long. The CDR3 DNA is TGTGCCAGCAGGGGCTCTGGCTACACCTTC. It is translated as CASRGSGYTF.

The chain combines TRBV28 with TRBJ2-7; 11 nucleotides match TRBD2. The J call may be in error: the DNA end matches TRBJ2-5 better. Germline CDR1 MDHEN, CDR2 SYDVKM. The CDR3 contains 15 residues. CDR3 residues: CASTQGLAEGVTQYF. The CDR3 DNA sequence: TGTGCCAGCACCCAGGGACTAGCGGAGGGGGTGACCCAGTACTTC.

V is TRBV4-1 and J is TRBJ1-1; 9 bases line up with TRBD1. Trimming at V came to 3 bases and at J to 7 bases, leaving 6 bases not matched to a gene. Looked up from germline, CDR1 is MGHRA and CDR2 is YSYEKL. This CDR3 contains 14 residues. The CDR3 protein is CASSHGQGIGEAFF. CDR3 DNA sequence: TGCGCCAGCAGCCACGGACAGGGGATAGGTGAAGCTTTCTTT.

Comments on this clonotype: Its ends do not fully match the called genes, so a read error is possible. The gene calls are TRBV28 and TRBJ1-5, with TRBD1 matching 8 bases. Germline CDR1 is MDHEN and CDR2 is SYDVKM. This CDR3 comprises 17 residues. CDR3 region: CASRGKGQVFSNQPQHF. As DNA, the CDR3 is TGCGCCAGCAGGGGCAAGGGACAGGTCTTTAGCAATCAGCCCCAGCATTTT.

In its sample, this clonotype was seen a few times. This chain links TRBV6-5 with TRBJ1-2; a possible D gene is TRBD1 (5 bases). With 0 bases removed from V and 8 bases from J, the gap between germline ends came to 16 bases. Germline CDR1 reads MNHEY; CDR2 reads SVGAGI. The CDR3 loop spans 15 amino acids. The CDR3 spells CASSYSRITRDGYTF. The CDR3 nucleotides read TGTGCCAGCAGTTACTCGAGGATAACGAGGGACGGCTACACCTTC.

In DNA, the CDR3 is TGTGCCGATCAGGTAGCGGTCCACGAGCAGTACTTC. Translating it yields CADQVAVHEQYF. The V and J genes are TRBV2 and TRBJ2-5; D is perhaps TRBD2 (6 bases). TRBJ2-7 explains the end of the DNA better; the J call may be wrong. CDR1 is SNHLY, CDR2 FYNNEI, per germline. This CDR3 comprises 12 residues.

V is TRBV20-1 and J is TRBJ1-2; 7 positions agree with TRBD1. The CDR3 has 15 amino acids. Germline V gene data show CDR1 as DFQATT and CDR2 as SNEGSKA (reference sequence). Germline trimming cut 6 bases from V and 0 bases from J; bases unmatched to any gene: 10. The CDR3 sequence is CSAPRQGGTNYGYTF. Here the CDR3 DNA reads TGCAGTGCGCCAAGACAAGGGGGCACTAACTATGGCTACACCTTC.

J is TRBJ2-3 and V is TRBV30; TRBD1 agrees at 7 bases. J was trimmed by 3 bases and V by 4 bases; bases with no gene match: 4. Germline V lookup: CDR1 GTSNPN, CDR2 SVGIG (reference sequence). The CDR3 covers 13 residues. Here the CDR3 DNA reads TGTGCCTGGAAGGGGACAGTGACAGATACGCAGTATTTT. This gives the protein CAWKGTVTDTQYF.

The V gene is TRBV11-2, the J gene TRBJ2-4; TRBD2 is a possible D gene (5 bases). Trimming took 1 base from V and 0 from J, leaving 16 bases between them. Germline V gene data show CDR1 as SGHAT and CDR2 as FQNNGV. The CDR3 is made up of 18 amino acids. This CDR3 reads CASSLVSVGAEAKNIQYF. The CDR3 bases are TGTGCCAGCAGCTTAGTATCTGTGGGAGCCGAAGCCAAAAACATTCAGTACTTC.

This chain uses TRBV28 with TRBJ2-2, with 8 positions matching TRBD2. Per germline, CDR1 MDHEN and CDR2 SYDVKM. The junction had 11 bases not matched to a gene; V was cut back by 5 bases and J by 0 bases. The CDR3 spans 18 residues. CDR3 residues: CASSTSGLGDSNTGELFF. The CDR3 coding sequence is TGTGCCAGCAGTACATCGGGACTAGGAGATTCGAACACCGGGGAGCTGTTTTTT.

The rearrangement joins TRBV6-2 or TRBV6-3 to TRBJ2-1, with 14 bases identical to TRBD2. V shed 7 bases, J shed 4 bases, and the junction held 12 bases outside the gene matches. Per germline, CDR1 MNHEY and CDR2 SVGEGT. The CDR3 covers 18 residues. The CDR3 sequence: CASTRLGTSGRPYNEQFF. CDR3 coding DNA: TGTGCCAGCACCCGACTCGGGACTAGCGGGAGACCTTACAATGAGCAGTTCTTC.

This clonotype came up a few times. The chain has TRBV6-6 and TRBJ1-2; D is uncertain. Germline CDR1 is MNHNY and CDR2 is SVGAGI (reference sequence). Between the trimmed V and J ends, which lost 6 bases and 6 bases, there was a span of 14 bases. The CDR3 runs to 13 residues. The CDR3 nucleotides are TGTGCCAGCAGCGTAAATGGCTTGGATGGCTACACCTTC. Its protein is CASSVNGLDGYTF.

The chain combines TRBV6-5 with TRBJ2-7; D is possibly TRBD1 (7 bases). Trimming cost V 10 bases and J 2 bases, with 18 bases left between them. The CDR3 contains 14 residues. Germline V lookup: CDR1 MNHEY, CDR2 SVGAGI. The CDR3 region has the DNA TGTGCCACCCTGCCAGGGGGGATGCCCTACGAGCAGTACTTC. Residues: CATLPGGMPYEQYF.

This clonotype was seen at least ten times. At one of its ends the junction is not consistent with the germline gene, which may arise from a read error. The chain combines TRBV27 with TRBJ2-7, with D uncertain. This CDR3 contains 13 residues. Germline V gene sequence: CDR1 MNHEY, CDR2 SMNVEV (reference sequence). CDR3 coding DNA: TGTGCCAGCAGCTTATCTTCTGGGTACGAGCAGTACTTC. This encodes CASSLSSGYEQYF.

This clonotype is a singleton in its sample. The chain is built from TRBV7-2 and TRBJ2-1; 7 bases match TRBD2. V gave up 5 bases and J gave up 9 bases; unmatched junction bases: 7. Germline CDR1 reads SGHTA; CDR2 reads FQGNSA. This CDR3 has 13 amino acids. The chain's CDR3 is CASSPSGDREQFF. The CDR3 DNA reads TGTGCCAGCAGCCCGAGCGGGGATCGTGAGCAGTTCTTC.

This clonotype came up a few times. This chain connects TRBV29-1 to TRBJ1-4; tentative D call: TRBD1 (5 bases). Trimming took 4 bases from V and 6 from J, leaving 12 bases between them. CDR3 length: 13 residues. From germline, CDR1 is SQVTM and CDR2 ANQGSEA. This CDR3 is CSVVPQGDEKLFF. DNA of the CDR3: TGCAGCGTTGTCCCGCAGGGCGATGAAAAACTGTTTTTT.

The chain employs TRBV6-4 and TRBJ1-2; D is undetermined. V dropped 2 bases and J dropped 5 bases, with 9 bases sitting between them. The CDR3 runs 13 residues. From germline, CDR1 is MRHNA and CDR2 SNTAGT. CDR3 amino acids: CASSDGPFYGYTF. The DNA of the CDR3 is TGTGCCAGCAGTGACGGACCTTTTTATGGCTACACCTTC.

This clonotype turned up a few times. The gene calls are TRBV16 and TRBJ1-1; TRBD1 is a possible D gene (6 bases). The V gene lost 6 bases and the J gene lost 2 bases, with 13 bases spanning the gap. CDR1 is KGHSY and CDR2 is FQNENV in the germline V gene. The CDR3 has 14 amino acids. CDR3 DNA: TGTGCCAGCAGACCCGAGGGGGTAAACACTGAAGCTTTCTTT. Translation: CASRPEGVNTEAFF. The variable domain in full, with the rest retrieved from reference TRBV16 and TRBJ1-1, is GEEVAQTPKHLVRGEGQKAKLYCAPIKGHSYVFWYQQVLKNEFKFLISFQNENVFDETGMPKERFSAKCLPNSPCSLEIQATKLEDSAVYFCASRPEGVNTEAFFGQGTRLTVV.

The chain has TRBV9 and TRBJ2-3; D remains unclear. V lost 0 bases and J 2 bases, leaving 10 bases between the germline ends. Germline CDR1 and CDR2: SGDLS and YYNGEE. CDR3 size: 15 residues. The chain's CDR3 is CASSVDLPNTDTQYF. The CDR3 coding sequence is TGTGCCAGCAGCGTAGACTTGCCGAACACAGATACGCAGTATTTT.